This entry describes one T cell receptor (beta chain). Data came from immunoSEQ multiplex PCR; TCRdb stores just in-frame clones and leaves some out. This sample has 130,000 to 150,000 clones, with 70% to 80% found just once. The sample originates from a study of blood T cell repertoires in COVID-19. Study context: The origin of the acute and convalescent COVID-19 samples was the United States, Italy and Spain. Sample material is recorded as cDNA or gDNA derived from T cells, B-cell-depleted T cells, or PBMCs.

Trimming stripped 2 bases from V and 14 bases from J, with 13 bases between. The CDR3 runs 13 residues. The germline V gene has CDR1 SGHDN and CDR2 FVKESK. The chain has TRBV14 and TRBJ1-6; TRBD1 might be the D (5 bases). The sequenced sample consisted of peripheral blood. This TCR came from a man between 60 and 70 years old with acute or convalescent COVID-19. For the CDR3, the DNA is TGTGCCAGCAGCCAAAAGGGGAGGGCAACCCTCCACTTT. This gives the protein CASSQKGRATLHF. The complete variable domain, with remaining parts taken from reference TRBV14 and TRBJ1-6, reads EAGVTQFPSHSVIEKGQTVTLRCDPISGHDNLYWYRRVMGKEIKFLLHFVKESKQDESGMPNNRFLAERTGGTYSTLKVQPAELEDSGVYFCASSQKGRATLHFGNGTRLTVT.